The text below deals with one T cell receptor (beta chain). This clone was detected a few times. Its target antigen remains unknown. Base qualities are not at hand, and no much larger clone is one base apart. The data stem from a study of OX40 agonist ivuxolimab in advanced cancers. For the wider study: Ivuxolimab, which targeted the costimulatory receptor OX40 (CD134), was an agonistic, fully human IgG2 monoclonal antibody. Patients were allowed to have had prior anti-PD-1, anti-PD-L1 or anti-CTLA-4 therapy, and 40% of the dose-escalation patients had previously received checkpoint inhibitors. The paper describes the monotherapy dose-escalation part (N of about 57 patients) of the phase I trial of ivuxolimab. Peripheral TCRbeta sequencing was intended to test whether TCR sequence diversity was altered and clonal T-cell expansion was caused by ivuxolimab. Intravenous ivuxolimab was administered to patients every 2 weeks at six dose levels: 0.01, 0.1, 0.3, 1.5, 3 and 10 mg/kg. Among the roughly 50 dose-escalation patients, 19 had hepatocellular carcinoma, 15 or so melanoma, 9 renal cell carcinoma and 9 head and neck cancer. Partial responses were achieved by three dose-escalation patients, of whom one had hepatocellular carcinoma and two had cutaneous melanoma. A male proportion of under 85% and a mean age of about 60 years, ranging from about 20 to 85, were recorded for the dose-escalation cohort. Here is what the overall study found, with its caveats: After ivuxolimab, more expanded clones were found on average in CD8+ T cells than in CD4+ T cells. Which antigens the clonally expanded peripheral T cells were specific for was not determined. Clonal expansion of both CD4+ and CD8+ blood T cells was observed from baseline to week 6 at doses 0.1 to 3.0 mg/kg. Partial responders in the 0.1-3.0 mg/kg groups had among the lowest normalized peripheral clonal expansion, especially among CD8+ T cells. Low levels of normalized T-cell clonal expansion were also seen in some patients who did not respond.

Genomic DNA was isolated from the sorted cells so that the TCRbeta CDR3 region could be sequenced. The immunoSEQ Assay was used to sequence the TCRbeta CDR3 regions. This immuneACCESS table, as held by TCRdb, lists in-frame sequences with V and J called but not all clones. Of the missing ones, under half trace to an unresolved V gene in checked studies; the others have no known cause. This sample has around 84,000 clones in its table, and 84% of those were observed once. The biggest ten clones account for about 0.51% of the sample. Patients with a history of autoimmune disease or receiving systemic immunosuppression were excluded from the trial. Peripheral blood for TCR sequencing was collected from all dose cohorts at baseline, on cycle 4 day 1, and on cycle 7 day 1. Samples were obtained from an open-label, multicenter, first-in-human phase I dose-escalation trial of ivuxolimab. Adults with locally advanced or metastatic melanoma, renal cell carcinoma, hepatocellular carcinoma or head and neck squamous cell carcinoma were enrolled in the trial. CD4+ and CD8+ T cells were sorted separately from peripheral blood before TCR sequencing.

The V and J ends are trimmed by 0 bases and 8 bases, leaving 13 bases between them. Its CDR3 holds 15 amino acids, cysteine through phenylalanine. Only the CDR3 portion is preserved as DNA: 45 bases, with reading frame beginning at the first base. Sequences LGHNA (CDR1) and YNFKEQ (CDR2) are obtained from the germline V gene. Sequencing was performed on CD4+ or CD8+ T cells sorted from blood, taken in a trial of the OX40 agonist ivuxolimab. This receptor was taken from an adult with an advanced solid tumor such as melanoma, head and neck, liver or kidney cancer. The chain joins TRBV4-2 to TRBJ1-4, with a weak D call of TRBD1 (5 bases match). The CDR3 region has the sequence CASSQDPRGDEKLFF. The DNA sequence is TGTGCCAGCAGCCAAGACCCCCGAGGGGACGAAAAACTGTTTTTT.